The sequence of this T cell receptor (beta chain) was determined in a study of blood T cell repertoires in COVID-19. Trimming took 4 bases from V and 5 from J; bases not matched to a gene: 9. In germline, CDR1 is MNHNS, CDR2 SASEGT. CDR3 length: 16 residues. Per the authors' pipeline: Amplification from reference gene primers served as the basis for estimated nucleated cell counts. The data were produced by immunoSEQ multiplex PCR, yet TCRdb's version contains in-frame clones alone and is incomplete. The V and J calls and clone size come from that table; D and trimming were worked out from the DNA. The top ten clones hold more than 2% of a sample with 140,000 or so clones, around 83% of them seen once.

This receptor was taken from a human donor with acute or convalescent COVID-19. The donor label of this sample is uncertain. The V call is TRBV6-1, the J call TRBJ1-2; 11 nucleotides agree with TRBD1. The sequenced sample consisted of peripheral blood. Written as DNA, the CDR3 is TGTGCCAGCAGTGCCGCCTCCGGGACAGGGGGATATGGCTACACCTTC. Protein: CASSAASGTGGYGYTF.